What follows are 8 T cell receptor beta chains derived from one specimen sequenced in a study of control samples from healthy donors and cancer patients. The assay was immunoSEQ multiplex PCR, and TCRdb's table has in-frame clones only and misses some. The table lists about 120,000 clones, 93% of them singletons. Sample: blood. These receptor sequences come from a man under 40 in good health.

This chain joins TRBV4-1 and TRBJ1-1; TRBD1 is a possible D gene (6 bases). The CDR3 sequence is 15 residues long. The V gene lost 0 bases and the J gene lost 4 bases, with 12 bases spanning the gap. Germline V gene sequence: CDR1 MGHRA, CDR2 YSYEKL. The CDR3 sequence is CASSQEGAGTTEAFF. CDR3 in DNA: TGCGCCAGCAGCCAAGAGGGGGCGGGGACCACTGAAGCTTTCTTT.

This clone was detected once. CDR3 residues: CASSVTGNYGYTF. The CDR3 DNA reads as TGTGCCAGCAGCGTCACAGGGAACTATGGCTACACCTTC. This sequence joins TRBV6-6 and TRBJ1-2, with D maybe TRBD1 (6 bases). CDR3 length: 13 residues. The germline CDR1 and CDR2 sequences are MNHNY and SVGAGI (reference sequence). V dropped 6 bases and J dropped 2 bases, with 10 bases sitting between them.

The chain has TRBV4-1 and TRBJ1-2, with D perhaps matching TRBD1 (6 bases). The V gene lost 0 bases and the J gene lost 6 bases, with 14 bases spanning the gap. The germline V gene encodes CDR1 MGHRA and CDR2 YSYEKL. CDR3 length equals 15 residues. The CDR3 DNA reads TGCGCCAGCAGCCAAGATCTTTTTGGGACAAATGGCTACACCTTC. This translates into CASSQDLFGTNGYTF.

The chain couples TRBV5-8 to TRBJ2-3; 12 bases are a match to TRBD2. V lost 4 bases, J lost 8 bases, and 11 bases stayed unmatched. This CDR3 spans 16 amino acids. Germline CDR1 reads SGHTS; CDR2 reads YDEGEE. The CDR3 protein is CASSGGLAGGPVTQYF. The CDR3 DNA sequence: TGTGCCAGCAGCGGAGGTCTAGCGGGGGGGCCTGTTACGCAGTATTTT.

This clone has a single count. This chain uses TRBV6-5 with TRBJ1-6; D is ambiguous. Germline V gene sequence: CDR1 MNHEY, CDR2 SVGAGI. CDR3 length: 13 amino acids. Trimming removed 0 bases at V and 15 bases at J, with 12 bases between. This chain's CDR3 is CASSYSPGLDLHF. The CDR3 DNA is TGTGCCAGCAGTTACTCGCCGGGCTTGGACCTCCACTTT.

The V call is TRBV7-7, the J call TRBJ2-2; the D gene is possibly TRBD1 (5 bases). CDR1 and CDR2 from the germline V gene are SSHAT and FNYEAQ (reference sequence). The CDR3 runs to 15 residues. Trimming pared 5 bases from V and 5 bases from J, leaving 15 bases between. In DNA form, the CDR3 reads TGTGCCAGCAGCCGAGGTGGGGCTTGGACCGGGGAGCTGTTTTTT. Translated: CASSRGGAWTGELFF.

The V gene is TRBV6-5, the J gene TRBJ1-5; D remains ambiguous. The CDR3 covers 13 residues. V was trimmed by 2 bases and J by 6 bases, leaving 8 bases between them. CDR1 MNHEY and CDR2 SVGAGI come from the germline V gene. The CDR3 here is CASSYLVGQPQHF. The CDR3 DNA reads TGTGCCAGCAGTTACCTGGTCGGTCAGCCCCAGCATTTT.

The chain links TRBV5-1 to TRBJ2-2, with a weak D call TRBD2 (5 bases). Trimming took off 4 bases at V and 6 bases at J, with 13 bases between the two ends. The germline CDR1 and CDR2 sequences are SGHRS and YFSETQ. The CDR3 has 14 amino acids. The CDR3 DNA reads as TGCGCCAGCAGCCCCGAGGGAGCGCCCGGGGAGCTGTTTTTT. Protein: CASSPEGAPGELFF.